This T cell receptor (beta chain) emerged from a study of T-cell memory formation after mild COVID-19. Whole-study context: TCR clusters showed largely donor specificity. Study-level points and caveats: Researchers found some responding clones in pre-infection memory, a sign that cross-reactive memory joined. There was no confirmation that second-wave clones peaking on day 37 were SARS-CoV-2 specific.

CDR3 length: 15 amino acids. Germline-derived CDR1 and CDR2 are MDHEN and SYDVKM. V was cut by 5 bases and J by 5 bases, with 19 bases left in between. 5'RACE primed at constant segments yielded TCR alpha and TCR beta cDNA libraries bearing sample barcodes and UMIs. TCRdb called the 5' RACE reads again in MiXCR, with one record for every CDR3 protein. Altogether some 310,000 distinct CDR3 sequences are present, more than 20% being singletons, with the ten largest covering around 20%. In regard to this clonotype: Its antigen is as yet unknown.

V gene TRBV28 combines with J gene TRBJ2-7, with no clear D. The TCR originated in a man between 18 and 29 years old who had mild COVID-19 (a few samples of this study predate the infection). Cell type and time point are not known. Sequenced: PBMCs or a T cell subset sorted from them (not recorded which). The CDR3 region has the DNA TGTGCCAGCAGTCCGTTACATGGATTTCCCCACGAGCAGTACGTC. This sequence encodes CASSPLHGFPHEQYV.